This T cell receptor beta chain comes out of a study of blood T cell repertoires in COVID-19. Trimming stripped 5 bases from V and 4 bases from J, with 15 bases between. The CDR3 sequence is 14 residues long. CDR1 is SGHRS, CDR2 YFSETQ, per germline. As processed by the authors: Amplified reference gene primers provided the basis for estimating nucleated cell counts. Here immunoSEQ multiplex PCR was the method, and the copy in TCRdb shows in-frame clones only, minus some. The DNA was the basis for D and trimming; V, J and clone size are from that table. The repertoire holds 180,000 or so clones, about 89% seen once, with less than 3.5% in the top ten.

This sequence was found in a man between 65 and 85 years old with acute or convalescent COVID-19. The sequencing input was peripheral blood. This chain links TRBV5-1 with TRBJ1-1; D might be TRBD1 (6 bases). The chain's CDR3 is CASRKGGLSTEAFF. The CDR3 DNA reads TGCGCCAGCAGAAAGGGGGGGCTGAGCACTGAAGCTTTCTTT.